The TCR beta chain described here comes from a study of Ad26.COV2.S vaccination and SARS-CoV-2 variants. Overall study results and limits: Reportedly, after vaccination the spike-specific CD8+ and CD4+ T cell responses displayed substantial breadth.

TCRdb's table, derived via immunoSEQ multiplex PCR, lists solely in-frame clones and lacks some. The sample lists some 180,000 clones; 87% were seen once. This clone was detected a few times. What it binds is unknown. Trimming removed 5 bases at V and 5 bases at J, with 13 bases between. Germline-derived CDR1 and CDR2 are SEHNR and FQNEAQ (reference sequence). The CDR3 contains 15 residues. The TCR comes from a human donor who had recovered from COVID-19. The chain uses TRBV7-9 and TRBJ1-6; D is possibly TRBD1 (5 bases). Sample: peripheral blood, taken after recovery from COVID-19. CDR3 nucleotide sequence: TGTGCCAGCAGCCTACCGACAGAAGATAATTCACCCCTCCACTTT. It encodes CASSLPTEDNSPLHF.